This paragraph covers one T cell receptor beta chain sequence. The CDR3 has 15 amino acids. Germline V gives CDR1 MDHEN, CDR2 SYDVKM. Losses at the gene ends were 1 base for V and 1 base for J; bases not matched to a gene: 2. This sample stems from a study of cytomegalovirus exposure and HLA in healthy donors. Only in-frame clones appear in the TCRdb table, and some are missing; sequencing was by immunoSEQ multiplex PCR. The sample shows roughly 90,000 clones, about 93% of them seen only once. The sequence came from a woman in her 30s in good health and CMV-seropositive. The sample comprised PBMCs. The rearrangement uses TRBV28 and TRBJ2-5, with TRBD2 matching over 8 bases. The CDR3 reads CASSLFGTSQETQYF. The CDR3 coding sequence is TGTGCCAGCAGTTTATTCGGGACTAGCCAAGAGACCCAGTACTTC.